This T cell receptor beta chain was sequenced in a study of blood T cells in healthy people across ages. Study conclusions and caveats: Per-million-T-cell TCR beta diversity fell roughly linearly with age. Unknown donor CMV status possibly confounded expanded clonotype changes.

A second PCR, run for about 7 to 11 cycles, used a sample-barcoded 5' primer plus a J-beta primer mix. TCRdb passed the 5' RACE reads through MiXCR, listing each CDR3 protein once. The repertoire holds 780,000 or so distinct CDR3 sequences, with roughly 56% as singletons. Trimming removed 2 bases from V and 4 bases from J, with 20 bases in between. CDR1 and CDR2 from the germline V gene are LGHDT and YNNKEL (reference sequence). The CDR3 contains 17 residues. As concerns this clonotype: The antigen is unknown.

The receptor was isolated from a man aged 40-49 years in good health. This chain links TRBV3-1 with TRBJ1-1; D remains unclear. Sequencing input: blood. Here the CDR3 DNA reads TGTGCCAGCAGCCAATCCCAATGGGAGGGAAGGAGCACTGAAGCTTTCTTT. Its translation: CASSQSQWEGRSTEAFF.